What follows is one T cell receptor (beta chain) and its context. Its antigen remains undetermined. Base qualities are missing; no much larger clone stands one base away. This specimen belongs to a study of long-term antiretroviral therapy in people with HIV (dated by TCRdb to 2022 to 2024). Broadly, across the study: The earliest samples were collected roughly a decade before the 2015 WHO recommendation for immediate ART, at a time when ART was usually postponed until CD4 counts fell. No cross-contamination during QIAcube processing was shown when test extractions of a monoclonal T-cell line were performed alongside roughly 30 polyclonal samples. A total of 150 to 200 cryopreserved PBMC samples came from around 30 adults with confirmed HIV infection and were collected serially over a mean of approximately six years (range 1-12). Of the 30 to 35 participants with HIV, ten to eleven were female. A retrospective serial study tested whether ART initiation and durable HIV suppression were associated with changes in peripheral blood TRB repertoire composition and diversity. General study outcomes and caveats: Since PBMC availability was limited, sequencing covered only the TCR beta chain, with no alpha chain pairing. The repertoire was dominated across all time points by expanded TRB clones identified before ART initiation, although this dominance was seen to fluctuate and to decrease in many PLHIV after ART. A significant increase in TRB diversity was found to be associated with ART initiation, although TRB diversity was observed to remain significantly below that of transplant donor controls even after long-term ART. No data were available on ART adherence, viral resistance or therapy changes, limiting inferences about post-ART repertoire changes. Because pre-ART samples had limited cell numbers, unsorted PBMC were profiled rather than sorted CD4+ and CD8+ T cells. Compared with controls, HIV repertoires had narrower CDR3 length ranges, and the network structure pointed to an antigen-experienced repertoire that shifted only slightly toward naive after ART. The samples span the years 2004 to 2017, and the ART regimens used at that time may not be as effective as current regimens.

The CDR3 contains 16 residues, cysteine and phenylalanine counted. Left in the record is the CDR3 DNA by itself, 48 bases read in frame from the first base. At the junction V is shortened by 1 base and J by 6 bases, with 16 bases in between. The germline V gene sets CDR1 to MGHRA and CDR2 to YSYEKL. The immunoSEQ hsTCRB v3.0 assay was used at survey level resolution to sequence the TRB variable region. The target sequencing depth for TRB was about 40,000-55,000 T-cell genomes per sample. An Illumina MiSeq with a v3 150-cycle kit was used to sequence the pooled TRB libraries. Under the source paper's analysis protocol: Repertoire analysis was performed in R inside a reproducible Nextflow workflow that covered QC, data transformation and analysis. LymphoSeq2, an R package for AIRR-Seq data exploration, was used to implement custom analyses. A few samples that produced fewer than 5000 total TRB sequences were removed, so 200 or so HIV repertoires were analyzed. Among the 180 to 200 HIV repertoires that were kept, roughly 58 were collected before ART initiation and about 130 were collected after ART initiation. Repertoires were downsampled to 5000 TRB nucleotide sequences, with summary statistics averaged over 100 downsampling iterations. TRB sequences were retained for analysis only if CDR3 regions of at least seven amino acids were present. A Shannon entropy-derived clonality score and the Gini coefficient were used to measure diversity. In repertoire networks, the top 5000 CDR3 amino acid sequences were linked whenever an edit distance of one separated two sequences. For TRB CDR3 amino acid sequences, antigen specificity groups and MHC restriction were predicted with GLIPH2. CDR3 amino acid sequences were matched against VDJdb and McPAS-TCR to flag known CMV, EBV, HIV or tissue antigen associations. Pre-ART, post-ART and control groups were compared with Wilcoxon signed-rank tests and Holm-Bonferroni correction. TCRdb mirrors the immuneACCESS table, restricted to in-frame sequences. Some clones are absent from its copies; in checked studies, under half trace to an unresolved V gene, and the reason for the others is unknown. The DNA was the basis for D and trimming; V, J and clone size are from that table. Present in this sample are 30,000 to 40,000 clones, approximately 75% of which were seen just once. About 3.5% of the sample is in the top ten clones.

Inclusion was restricted to participants for whom at least one PBMC sample before ART initiation and at least two post-ART samples were available. Every participant with HIV received treatment in the United States of America. Cryopreserved samples of 1-10 million PBMC were thawed and washed before DNA extraction. At the time of the earliest PBMC sample, participants with HIV were aged between 23 and 54 years. PBMC samples from each participant spanned 1-4 timepoints before ART initiation and 2-8 timepoints after ART initiation, with a median of 7 samples. For every participant, serial HIV viral load, CD4+ T-cell count, ART history and demographic data were obtained. Genomic DNA was extracted from unsorted PBMC with a Qiagen kit on a QIAcube, processed in batches of 12 samples.

Sample: unsorted PBMCs, taken 3 years after starting antiretroviral therapy. The source of this sequence is a man in his fifties or sixties with HIV. The V and J segments used are TRBV4-1 and TRBJ1-5, with the identity of the D gene unclear. DNA sequence: TGCGCCAGCAGCCAAGTCTTGGTAAGAGGTCCTCAGCCCCAGCATTTT. Translation gives CASSQVLVRGPQPQHF.